The present TCR beta chain was sequenced within a study of T cell repertoires in cytomegalovirus infection. Germline V gene data show CDR1 as SGHTA and CDR2 as FQGNSA. The germline V and J ends were trimmed by 2 bases and 8 bases, with 14 bases remaining between them. The CDR3 length is 14 residues. TCRdb called the reads again in MiXCR, with one record for every CDR3 protein. Among around 230,000 distinct CDR3 sequences, 6% to 8% were seen once, and the ten largest hold roughly 6%. There are many counts of this clonotype. The receptor was isolated from a human donor in good health (CMV status not recorded). Some clones in this sample may be carry-over from other donors' samples. The chain joins TRBV7-2 to TRBJ2-3; possibly TRBD1 for D (6 bases). The source material was PBMCs. The chain's CDR3 is CASSLRGTTSTQYF. Written as DNA, the CDR3 is TGTGCCAGCAGCTTAAGGGGGACAACATCTACGCAGTATTTT. The variable domain in full, completed from reference TRBV7-2 and TRBJ2-3, reads GAGVSQSPSNKVTEKGKDVELRCDPISGHTALYWYRQSLGQGLEFLIYFQGNSAPDKSGLPSDRFSAERTGGSVSTLTIQRTQQEDSAVYLCASSLRGTTSTQYFGPGTRLTVL.